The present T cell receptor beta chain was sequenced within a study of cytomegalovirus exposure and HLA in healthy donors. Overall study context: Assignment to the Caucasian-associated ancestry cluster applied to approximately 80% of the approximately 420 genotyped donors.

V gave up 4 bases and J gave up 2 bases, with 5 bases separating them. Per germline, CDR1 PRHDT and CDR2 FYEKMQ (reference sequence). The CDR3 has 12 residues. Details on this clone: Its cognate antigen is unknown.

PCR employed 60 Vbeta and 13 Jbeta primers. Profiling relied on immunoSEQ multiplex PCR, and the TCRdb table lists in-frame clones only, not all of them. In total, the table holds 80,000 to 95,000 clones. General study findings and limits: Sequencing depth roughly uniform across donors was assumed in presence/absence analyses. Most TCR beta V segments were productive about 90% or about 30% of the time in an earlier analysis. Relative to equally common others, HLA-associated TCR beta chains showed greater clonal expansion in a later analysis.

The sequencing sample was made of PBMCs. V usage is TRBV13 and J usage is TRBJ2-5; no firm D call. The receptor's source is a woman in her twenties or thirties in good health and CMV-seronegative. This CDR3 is CASSYLQETQYF. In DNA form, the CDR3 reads TGTGCCAGCAGCTACCTACAAGAGACCCAGTACTTC.